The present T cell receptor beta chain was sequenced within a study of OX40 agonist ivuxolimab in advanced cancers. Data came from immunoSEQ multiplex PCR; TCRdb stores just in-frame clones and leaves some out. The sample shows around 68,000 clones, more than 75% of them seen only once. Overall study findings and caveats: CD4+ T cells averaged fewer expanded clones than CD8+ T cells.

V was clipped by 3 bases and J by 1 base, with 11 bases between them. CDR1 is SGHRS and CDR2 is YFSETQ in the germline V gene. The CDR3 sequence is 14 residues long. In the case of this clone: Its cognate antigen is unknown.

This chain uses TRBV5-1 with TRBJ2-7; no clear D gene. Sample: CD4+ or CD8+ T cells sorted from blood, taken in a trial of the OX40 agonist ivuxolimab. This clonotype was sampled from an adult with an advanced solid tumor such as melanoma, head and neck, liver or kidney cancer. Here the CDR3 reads CASSSRGVSYEQYF. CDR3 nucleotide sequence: TGCGCCAGCAGCTCCCGTGGGGTTTCCTACGAGCAGTACTTC. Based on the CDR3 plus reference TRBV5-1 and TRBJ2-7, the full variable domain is KAGVTQTPRYLIKTRGQQVTLSCSPISGHRSVSWYQQTPGQGLQFLFEYFSETQRNKGNFPGRFSGRQFSNSRSEMNVSTLELGDSALYLCASSSRGVSYEQYFGPGTRLTVT.